The source of this T cell receptor (beta chain) is a study of T-cell memory formation after mild COVID-19. General observations from the study: CD4/CD8 balance held among clones contracting day 15 to 85, and later expanders leaned CD4+. Mostly located in CM and EM were contracting CD4+ clones, with contracting CD8+ clones located in EMRA. That cross-reactive memory joined was suggested by some responding clones appearing in pre-infection memory.

V gave up 1 base and J gave up 7 bases, with 8 bases separating them. Germline-derived CDR1 and CDR2 are SGHVS and FNYEAQ. The CDR3 covers 13 residues. This clonotype occurred a few times. What it binds is unknown. Sample barcodes and UMIs were carried by the TCR alpha and TCR beta cDNA libraries that 5'RACE generated with constant-segment primers. Each CDR3 protein is one row after TCRdb ran MiXCR on the 5' RACE reads. The sample yields about 210,000 distinct CDR3 sequences, 27% seen once. The J gene is TRBJ1-5, the V gene TRBV7-6; D remains ambiguous. This TCR was sampled from an adult woman who had mild COVID-19 (a few samples of this study predate the infection). Cell type and time point are not known. Input material: PBMCs or a T cell subset sorted from them (not recorded which). CDR3 DNA sequence: TGTGCCAGCAGCTTAGAGGCAGCCCAGCCCCAGCATTTT. As protein: CASSLEAAQPQHF.